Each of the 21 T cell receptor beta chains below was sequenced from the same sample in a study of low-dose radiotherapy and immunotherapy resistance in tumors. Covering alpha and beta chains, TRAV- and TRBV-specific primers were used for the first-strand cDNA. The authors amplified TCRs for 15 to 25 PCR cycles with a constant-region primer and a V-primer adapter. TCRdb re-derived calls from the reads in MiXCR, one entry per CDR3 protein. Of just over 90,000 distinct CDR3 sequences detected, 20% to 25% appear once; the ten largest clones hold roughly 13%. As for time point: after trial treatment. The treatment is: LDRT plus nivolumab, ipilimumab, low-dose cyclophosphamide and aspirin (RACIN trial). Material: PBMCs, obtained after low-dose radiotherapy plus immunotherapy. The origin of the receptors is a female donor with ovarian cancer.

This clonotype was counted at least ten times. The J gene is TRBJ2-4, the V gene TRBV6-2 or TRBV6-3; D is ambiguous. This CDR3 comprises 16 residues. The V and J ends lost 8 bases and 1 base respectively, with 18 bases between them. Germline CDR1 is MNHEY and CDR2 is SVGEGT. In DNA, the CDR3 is TGTGCCAGCTCCCGACCAGTTAGTGGTGCCAAAAACATTCAGTACTTC. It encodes CASSRPVSGAKNIQYF.

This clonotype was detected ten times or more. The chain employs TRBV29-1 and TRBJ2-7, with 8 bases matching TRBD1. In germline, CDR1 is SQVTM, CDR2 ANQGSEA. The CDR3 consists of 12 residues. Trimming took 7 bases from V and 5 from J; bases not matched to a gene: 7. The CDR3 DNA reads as TGCAGCGGAGGACAGGGTCCAAACGAGCAGTACTTC. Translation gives CSGGQGPNEQYF.

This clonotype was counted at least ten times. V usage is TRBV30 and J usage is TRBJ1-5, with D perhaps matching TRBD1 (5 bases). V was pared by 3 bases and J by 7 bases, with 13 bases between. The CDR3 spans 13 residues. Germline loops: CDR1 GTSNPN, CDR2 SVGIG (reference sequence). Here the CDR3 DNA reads TGTGCCTGGAGCCGACGGGGGGTCCAGCCCCAGCATTTT. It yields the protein CAWSRRGVQPQHF.

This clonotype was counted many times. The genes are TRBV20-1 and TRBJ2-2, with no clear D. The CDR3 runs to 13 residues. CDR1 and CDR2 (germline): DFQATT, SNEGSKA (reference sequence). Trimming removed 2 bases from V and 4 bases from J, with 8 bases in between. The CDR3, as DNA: TGCAGTGCTAGAACCAGGCCCACCGGGGAGCTGTTTTTT. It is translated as CSARTRPTGELFF.

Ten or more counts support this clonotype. CDR3 residues: CASSGQRYETQYF. The CDR3 nucleotides are TGTGCCAGCAGTGGACAGAGGTATGAGACCCAGTACTTC. The chain combines TRBV12-3 or TRBV12-4 with TRBJ2-3; a weak D match, TRBD1 (6 bases). The DNA end is more similar to TRBJ2-5, so the J call may be wrong. There are 13 residues in the CDR3.

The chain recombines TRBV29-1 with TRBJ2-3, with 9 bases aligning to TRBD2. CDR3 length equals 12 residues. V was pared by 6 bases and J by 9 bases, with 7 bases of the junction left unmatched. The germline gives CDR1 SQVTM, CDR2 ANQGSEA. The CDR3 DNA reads TGCAGCGTCGAGCGGGAGGTTCGCACGCAGTATTTT. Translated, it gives CSVEREVRTQYF.

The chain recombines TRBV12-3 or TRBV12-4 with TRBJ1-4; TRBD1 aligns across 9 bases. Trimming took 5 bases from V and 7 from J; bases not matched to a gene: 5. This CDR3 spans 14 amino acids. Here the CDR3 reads CASSQQGAGEKLFF. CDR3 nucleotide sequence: TGTGCCAGCAGTCAACAGGGGGCAGGTGAAAAACTGTTTTTT.

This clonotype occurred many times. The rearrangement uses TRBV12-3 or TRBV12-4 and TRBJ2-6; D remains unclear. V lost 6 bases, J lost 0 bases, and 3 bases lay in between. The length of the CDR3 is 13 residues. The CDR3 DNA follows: TGTGCCAGCAGAGGCTCTGGGGCCAACGTCCTGACTTTC. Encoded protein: CASRGSGANVLTF.

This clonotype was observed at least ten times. The CDR3 spells CASSTGGSSYEQYF. The CDR3 region has the DNA TGTGCCAGCTCTACGGGAGGGAGCTCCTACGAGCAGTACTTC. The chain couples TRBV13 to TRBJ2-7, with 8 positions matching TRBD2. Germline loops: CDR1 PRHDT, CDR2 FYEKMQ (reference sequence). The CDR3 has 14 residues. The junction had 6 bases not matched to a gene; V was cut back by 8 bases and J by 0 bases.

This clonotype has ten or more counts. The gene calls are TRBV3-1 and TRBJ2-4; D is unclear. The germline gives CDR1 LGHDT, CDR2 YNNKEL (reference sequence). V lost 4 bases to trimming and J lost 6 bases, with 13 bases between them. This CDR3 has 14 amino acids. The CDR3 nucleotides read TGTGCCAGCAGCCGGGCCCTAATGGGAAACATTCAGTACTTC. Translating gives CASSRALMGNIQYF.

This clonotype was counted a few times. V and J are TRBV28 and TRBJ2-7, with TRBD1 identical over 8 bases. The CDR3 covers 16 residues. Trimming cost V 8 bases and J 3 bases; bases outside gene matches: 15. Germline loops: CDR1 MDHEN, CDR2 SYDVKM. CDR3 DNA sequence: TGTGCCAGCTACCCCGTCATGGGACAGGAAAACTACGAGCAGTACTTC. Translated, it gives CASYPVMGQENYEQYF.

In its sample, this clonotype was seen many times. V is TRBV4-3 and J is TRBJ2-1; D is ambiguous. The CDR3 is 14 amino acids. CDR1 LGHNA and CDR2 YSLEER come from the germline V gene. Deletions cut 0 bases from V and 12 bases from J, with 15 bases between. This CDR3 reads CASSQDLGPKGQFF. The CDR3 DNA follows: TGCGCCAGCAGCCAAGATCTTGGTCCTAAGGGGCAGTTCTTC.

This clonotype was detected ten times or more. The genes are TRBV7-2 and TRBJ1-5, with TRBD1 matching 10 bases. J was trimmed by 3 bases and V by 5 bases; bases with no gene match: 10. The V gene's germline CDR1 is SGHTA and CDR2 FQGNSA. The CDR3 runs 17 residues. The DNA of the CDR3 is TGTGCCAGCAGCCCCTCTGACAGGGGGCTGTACAATCAGCCCCAGCATTTT. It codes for CASSPSDRGLYNQPQHF.

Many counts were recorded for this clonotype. DNA for the CDR3: TGCGCCAGCAGCTTCGGGGCGTCCACCTACGAGCAGTACTTC. Translated: CASSFGASTYEQYF. The chain uses TRBV5-1 and TRBJ2-7, with D perhaps TRBD1 or TRBD2 (5 bases each). Trimming removed 2 bases from V and 2 bases from J, with 11 bases in between. The CDR3 loop spans 14 amino acids. Per germline, CDR1 SGHRS and CDR2 YFSETQ.

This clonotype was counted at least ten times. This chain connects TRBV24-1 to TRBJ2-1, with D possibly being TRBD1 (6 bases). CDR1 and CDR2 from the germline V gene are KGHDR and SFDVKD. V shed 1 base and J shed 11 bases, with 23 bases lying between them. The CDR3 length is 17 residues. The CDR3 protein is CATSDLRQGGPTLKQFF. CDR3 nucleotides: TGTGCCACCAGTGATTTAAGGCAAGGGGGACCCACCCTTAAGCAGTTCTTC.

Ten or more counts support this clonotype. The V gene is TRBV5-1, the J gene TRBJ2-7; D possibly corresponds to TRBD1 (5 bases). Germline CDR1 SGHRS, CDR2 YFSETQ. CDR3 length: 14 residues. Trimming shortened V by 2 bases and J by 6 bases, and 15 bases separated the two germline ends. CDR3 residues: CASSFRAGVSEQYF. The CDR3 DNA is TGCGCCAGCAGCTTCAGGGCAGGTGTGAGCGAGCAGTACTTC.

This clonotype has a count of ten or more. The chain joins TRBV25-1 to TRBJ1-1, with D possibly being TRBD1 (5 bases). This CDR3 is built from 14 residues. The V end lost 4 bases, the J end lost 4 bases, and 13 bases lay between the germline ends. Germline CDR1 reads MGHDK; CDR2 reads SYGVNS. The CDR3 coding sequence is TGTGCCAGCAGTGCCCCGGGGGTCGGCACTGAAGCTTTCTTT. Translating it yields CASSAPGVGTEAFF.

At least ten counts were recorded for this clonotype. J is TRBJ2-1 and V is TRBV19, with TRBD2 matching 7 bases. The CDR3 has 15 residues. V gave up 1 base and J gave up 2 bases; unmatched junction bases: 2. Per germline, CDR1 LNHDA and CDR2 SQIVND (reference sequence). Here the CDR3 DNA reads TGTGCCAGTAGTATAGCCCTAGCGGCCTACAATGAGCAGTTCTTC. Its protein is CASSIALAAYNEQFF.

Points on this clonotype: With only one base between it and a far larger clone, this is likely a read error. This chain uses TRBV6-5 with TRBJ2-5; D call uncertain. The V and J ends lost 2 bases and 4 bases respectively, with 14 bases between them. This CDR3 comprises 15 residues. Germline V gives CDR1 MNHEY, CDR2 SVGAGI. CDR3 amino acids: CASSYTRYERETQYF. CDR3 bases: TGTGCCAGCAGTTACACACGTTACGAGCGAGAGACCCAGTACTTC.

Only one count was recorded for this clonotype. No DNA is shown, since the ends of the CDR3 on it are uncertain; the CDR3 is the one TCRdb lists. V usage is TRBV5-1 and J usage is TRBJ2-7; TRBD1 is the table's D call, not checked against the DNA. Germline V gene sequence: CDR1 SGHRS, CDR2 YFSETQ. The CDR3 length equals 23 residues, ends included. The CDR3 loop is CASTNQTSMYLCASSPGAHEQYF.

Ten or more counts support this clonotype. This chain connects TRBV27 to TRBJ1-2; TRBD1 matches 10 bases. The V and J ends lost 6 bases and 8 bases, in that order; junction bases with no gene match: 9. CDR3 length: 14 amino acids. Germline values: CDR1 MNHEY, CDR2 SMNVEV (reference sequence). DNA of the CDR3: TGTGCCAGCAGATCGACAGGGGGCGCTTGGGGCTACACCTTC. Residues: CASRSTGGAWGYTF.